Listed below are T cell receptor beta chains from one sample, sequenced in a study of blood T cell repertoires in COVID-19. Profiled with immunoSEQ multiplex PCR; TCRdb holds only in-frame clones, not every one. In the table there are approximately 200,000 clones, about 87% of which are singletons. Sequences were obtained from peripheral blood. The receptors were sampled from a woman between 25 and 40 years old with acute or convalescent COVID-19. CDR3s include the opening cysteine and the closing phenylalanine or tryptophan. Fields, in order: J gene, D gene, clone size, V gene, CDR3 DNA, CDR3 protein. D genes are given only for firm matches. Clone size appears in some rows only: once, few, many, or a class for an expanded clone.

TRBJ2-1 | NA | once | TRBV30 | TGTGCCTGGAGTGTGGGCTCTTACAATGAGCAGTTCTTC | CAWSVGSYNEQFF
TRBJ1-6 | NA | NA | TRBV5-6 | TGTGCCAGCAGTCAGGGTTTCAATAATTCACCCCTCCACTTT | CASSQGFNNSPLHF
TRBJ2-3 | TRBD1 | few | TRBV28 | TGTGCCAGCCGCCCAGGGGGCCTGGACGGTACGCAGTATTTT | CASRPGGLDGTQYF
TRBJ2-3 | NA | NA | TRBV27 | TGTGCCAGCCGCGGAGCGACTAGTCATACGCAGTATTTT | CASRGATSHTQYF
TRBJ1-5 | TRBD1 | few | TRBV15 | TGTGCCACCAGCAGTAACAGGGGACGAGAGCCCCAGCATTTT | CATSSNRGREPQHF
TRBJ1-4 | NA | few | TRBV7-9 | TGTGCCAGCAGCTACAGTGGGGAGGAAAAACTGTTTTTT | CASSYSGEEKLFF
TRBJ1-2 | NA | few | TRBV7-2 | TGTGCCAGCACCCCATCCGCAACAGTGGGTAACTATGGCTACACCTTC | CASTPSATVGNYGYTF
TRBJ2-5 | TRBD1 | NA | TRBV28 | TGTGCCAGCAGTTCAGGACAGGGAAGGACCCAGTACTTC | CASSSGQGRTQYF
TRBJ1-3 | TRBD1 | NA | TRBV24-1 | TGTGCCACCAGGCCGGGACAGGGGGCAAACACCATATATTTT | CATRPGQGANTIYF
TRBJ2-1 | NA | NA | TRBV15 | TGTGCCACCAGGGGGTCGGGAGTGGATTATTATGAGCAGTTCTTC | CATRGSGVDYYEQFF
TRBJ2-1 | NA | once | TRBV4-1 | TGCGCCAGCAGCCAACAGGACTTAACCTCCTACAATGAGCAGTTCTTC | CASSQQDLTSYNEQFF
TRBJ2-3 | NA | NA | TRBV28 | TGTGCCAGCAGTTTGAATCCTAGTTCTTCCACAGATACGCAGTATTTT | CASSLNPSSSTDTQYF
TRBJ2-7 | NA | NA | TRBV6-5 | TGTGCCGTAGGGGACTGGTCCTACGAGCAGTACTTC | CAVGDWSYEQYF
TRBJ1-5 | NA | few | TRBV6-5 | TGTGCCAGCAGGGACAGTTATAGCAATCAGCCCCAGCATTTT | CASRDSYSNQPQHF
TRBJ1-5 | NA | NA | TRBV5-1 | TGCGCCAGCGCCCGGGACACCTATCAGCCCCAGCATTTT | CASARDTYQPQHF
TRBJ2-1 | NA | NA | TRBV3-1/TRBV3-2 | TGTGCCAGCAGCCAAGCTGCGGGACACAATGAGCAGTTCTTC | CASSQAAGHNEQFF
TRBJ1-6 | TRBD1 | NA | TRBV2 | TGTGCCAGCAATAGGGACAGGGCTGATTCACCCCTCCACTTT | CASNRDRADSPLHF
TRBJ1-1 | NA | NA | TRBV6-5 | TGTGCCAGCCGTCGACAGAGCACTGAAGCTTTCTTT | CASRRQSTEAFF
TRBJ1-3 | NA | NA | TRBV2 | TGTGCCAGCAGCTTGTGGGGGGAGAGCTCTGGAAACACCATATATTTT | CASSLWGESSGNTIYF
TRBJ2-1 | NA | NA | TRBV2 | TGTGCCAGCAGGCTTTCTTCCGGGAGCCATGAGCAGTTCTTC | CASRLSSGSHEQFF
TRBJ2-3 | NA | NA | TRBV7-9 | TGTGCCAGCAGCTTAGTTAGCCCGGATACGCAGTATTTT | CASSLVSPDTQYF
TRBJ2-3 | TRBD1 | NA | TRBV28 | TGTGCCATCGAAGGGACAGGGACAGATACGCAGTATTTT | CAIEGTGTDTQYF
TRBJ2-1 | TRBD2 | NA | TRBV28 | TGTGCCATCCAGACCCTAGTGGGGGGGATCAATGAGCAGTTCTTC | CAIQTLVGGINEQFF
TRBJ2-5 | NA | once | TRBV24-1 | TGTGCCACCAGCAGACAGTCAAAAGAGACCCAGTACTTC | CATSRQSKETQYF
TRBJ2-1 | TRBD1 | NA | TRBV4-1 | TGCGCCAGCAGCCAAGATTGGCTCACAGGGGATGAGCAGTTCTTC | CASSQDWLTGDEQFF
TRBJ2-3 | TRBD2 | NA | TRBV7-4 | TGTGCCAGCAGCTCGAGACTAGCGGGAGAACCTTTT | CASSSRLAGEPF
TRBJ1-1 | TRBD1 | NA | TRBV6-4 | TGTGCCAGCAGACAGACAGGGCTCACTGAAGCTTTCTTT | CASRQTGLTEAFF
TRBJ2-7 | TRBD1 | NA | TRBV5-1 | TGCGCCAGCAGCTTCGGGACAGGTTCCTACGAGCAGTACTTC | CASSFGTGSYEQYF
TRBJ2-1 | NA | NA | TRBV15 | TGTGCCACCAGCAGAGAAGGGAGTGAGCAGTTCTTC | CATSREGSEQFF
TRBJ1-3 | NA | NA | TRBV30 | TGTGCCTGGAGTTTTGGGAGCTCTGGAAACACCATATATTTT | CAWSFGSSGNTIYF
TRBJ1-4 | TRBD1 | once | TRBV28 | TGTGCCAGCAGTCCTTACAGGGGTGGGGATGAAAAACTGTTTTTT | CASSPYRGGDEKLFF
TRBJ2-1 | TRBD2 | once | TRBV6-5 | TGTGCCAGCATTTCGAGTCTAGCGGAGGTCAATGAGCAGTTCTTC | CASISSLAEVNEQFF
TRBJ1-5 | NA | NA | TRBV28 | TGTGCCAGCAGTTTAAGGGCAGGGAGCAATCAGCCCCAGCATTTT | CASSLRAGSNQPQHF
TRBJ1-4 | TRBD1 | NA | TRBV11-2 | TGTGCCAGCAGCGGGACAGGGTACAGACTGTTTTTT | CASSGTGYRLFF
TRBJ1-4 | TRBD1 | NA | TRBV28 | TGTGCCAGCTGTGGGGGGGCGGGACAGGGTTATGAAAAACTGTTTTTT | CASCGGAGQGYEKLFF
TRBJ2-3 | TRBD2 | NA | TRBV27 | TGTGCCAGCAGCTACCGGGGACTAGCGGGAGGATATGGAGATACGCAGTATTTT | CASSYRGLAGGYGDTQYF
TRBJ2-5 | TRBD2 | NA | TRBV5-4 | TGTGCCAGCAGCTTTTTCTCCGGGAGGGCCGGAGAGACCCAGTACTTC | CASSFFSGRAGETQYF
TRBJ1-6 | NA | NA | TRBV2 | TGTGCCAGCAGTGACGAGGGTTATCACCTCCACTTT | CASSDEGYHLHF
TRBJ2-3 | NA | NA | TRBV6-5 | TGTGCCAGCATGAGTGGCGGGAGCACAGATACGCAGTATTTT | CASMSGGSTDTQYF
TRBJ2-1 | NA | once | TRBV6-5 | TGTGCCAGCCGAGCGGGTGCATACAATGAGCAGTTCTTC | CASRAGAYNEQFF
TRBJ2-2 | NA | NA | TRBV5-4 | TGTGCCAGCAGCTTGCGCCGGAGGGCGGACACCGGGGAGCTGTTTTTT | CASSLRRRADTGELFF
TRBJ2-1 | NA | few | TRBV29-1 | TGCAGCGTTCCGACTTTTAGTTACAATGAGCAGTTCTTC | CSVPTFSYNEQFF
TRBJ2-1 | NA | NA | TRBV7-9 | TGTGCCAGCAGCCCCCCGACTAGTTATGAGCAGTTCTTC | CASSPPTSYEQFF
TRBJ1-2 | TRBD1 | few | TRBV19 | TGTGCCAGTAACGGACAGGGGGCTAACTATGGCTACACCTTC | CASNGQGANYGYTF
TRBJ2-6 | TRBD1 | NA | TRBV4-1 | TGCGCCAGCAGCCAGCCGACAGGGACCGGGGCCAACGTCCTGACTTTC | CASSQPTGTGANVLTF
TRBJ2-1 | NA | NA | TRBV21-1 | TGTGCCAGCAGCAAAGATGTCAGCGGGACCCGGGGTGAGCAGTTCTTC | CASSKDVSGTRGEQFF
TRBJ2-7 | TRBD2 | NA | TRBV9 | TGTGCCAGCAGCGTTACGTCCGGGACTAGCCTTGGCGAGCAGTACTTC | CASSVTSGTSLGEQYF
TRBJ2-3 | NA | NA | TRBV5-1 | TGCGCCAGCAGCTTGGACGGGTTCAGCACAGATACGCAGTATTTT | CASSLDGFSTDTQYF
TRBJ1-5 | NA | NA | TRBV10-2 | TGCGCCAGCAGTGAGTCTCGTCAGCCCCAGCATTTT | CASSESRQPQHF
TRBJ2-5 | TRBD2 | NA | TRBV5-4 | TGTGCCAGCAGCTTCGGGGGGGAAGAGACCCAGTACTTC | CASSFGGEETQYF
TRBJ2-7 | NA | NA | TRBV6-5 | TGTGCCAGCACACGGGACTTCTCTTACGAGCAGTACTTC | CASTRDFSYEQYF
TRBJ1-2 | NA | NA | TRBV30 | TGTGCCTGGGCCGGGACTTGGAATGGCTACACCTTC | CAWAGTWNGYTF
TRBJ2-1 | TRBD1 | NA | TRBV15 | TGTGCCACCAGCAGAGAAGGGACAGGATACTACAATGAGCAGTTCTTC | CATSREGTGYYNEQFF
TRBJ2-4 | TRBD2 | once | TRBV2 | TGTGCCAGCAGTGCGGCTAGCGGGAATCGCATTCAGTACTTC | CASSAASGNRIQYF
TRBJ1-3 | NA | NA | TRBV7-2 | TGTGCCAGCAGCTTAGGGCAGGGGATAGGAAACACCATATATTTT | CASSLGQGIGNTIYF
TRBJ2-1 | TRBD2 | NA | TRBV5-4 | TGTGCCAGCAGCTTGAAAAGGGGAGGGCCTCGGGAGCAGTTCTTC | CASSLKRGGPREQFF
TRBJ2-7 | TRBD2 | few | TRBV7-9 | TGTGCCAGCAGCTTATCGGGAGGGTCGGAGCAGTACTTC | CASSLSGGSEQYF
TRBJ2-3 | NA | once | TRBV7-9 | TGTGCCAGCAGCTTATCGTTGGATACGCAGTATTTT | CASSLSLDTQYF
TRBJ1-1 | TRBD1 | NA | TRBV5-1 | TGCGCCAGCAGCTTCGGGGACAGGGCGACTGAAGCTTTCTTT | CASSFGDRATEAFF